This T cell receptor (beta chain) emerged from a study of T-cell reconstitution after alpha-beta-depleted transplantation in children. Trimming took 11 bases from V and 4 from J; bases not matched to a gene: 5. This CDR3 spans 12 amino acids. CDR1 and CDR2 from the germline V gene are SNHLY and FYNNEI. Researchers prepared the TCRbeta library using unique molecular identifiers, the study reports. Each CDR3 protein is one row after TCRdb ran MiXCR on the PCR reads. The data contain about 500,000 distinct CDR3 sequences, 30% to 35% of them seen just once; the ten biggest clones take up 2% to 3%. This receptor was obtained from a human donor who donated a stem cell graft to a child with aplastic anemia. The chain uses TRBV2 and TRBJ2-7; 10 bases fit TRBD2. The sequencing here drew on PBMCs from the stem cell graft donor, taken from the stem cell graft. The CDR3 protein is CAFLAGAYEQYF. For the CDR3, the DNA is TGTGCCTTCCTAGCGGGAGCGTACGAGCAGTACTTC.